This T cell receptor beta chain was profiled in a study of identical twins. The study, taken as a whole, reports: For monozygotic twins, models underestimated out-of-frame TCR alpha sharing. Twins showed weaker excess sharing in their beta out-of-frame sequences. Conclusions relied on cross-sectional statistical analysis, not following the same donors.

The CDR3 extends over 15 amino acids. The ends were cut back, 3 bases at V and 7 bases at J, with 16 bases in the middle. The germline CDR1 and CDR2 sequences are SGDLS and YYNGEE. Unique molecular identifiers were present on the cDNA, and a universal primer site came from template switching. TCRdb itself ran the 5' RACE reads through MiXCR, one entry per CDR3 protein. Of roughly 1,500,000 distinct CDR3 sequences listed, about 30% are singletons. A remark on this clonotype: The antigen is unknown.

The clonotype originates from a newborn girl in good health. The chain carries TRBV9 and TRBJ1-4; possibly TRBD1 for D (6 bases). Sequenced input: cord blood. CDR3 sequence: CASSGDRGGGEKLFF. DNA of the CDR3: TGTGCCAGCAGCGGAGACAGAGGAGGGGGTGAAAAACTGTTTTTT.